The clone carrying this T cell receptor beta chain was observed a handful of times. The sample belongs to a study of immune heterogeneity within non-small cell lung tumors. At about 600 ng per sample, bulk tumor genomic DNA provided the template. Every primary tumor yielded several biopsies, spaced far apart, that were taken during surgery. Surgery that was curative in intent was performed on patients with untreated, newly diagnosed non-small cell lung cancer. Multiplex PCR with 32 V and 13 J primers amplified TCR beta CDR3. TCRdb re-called the multiplex PCR reads with MiXCR, one entry per CDR3 protein. The sample has about 4,700 distinct CDR3 sequences, roughly 20% seen once. The origin of this receptor is a man between 60 and 75 years old with non-small cell lung cancer. The sequenced sample consisted of lung tumor tissue.

As DNA, the CDR3 is TGTGCCAGCAGCTTACGCGGGACTAGCACAGATACGCAGTATTTT. Protein sequence: CASSLRGTSTDTQYF. The chain joins TRBV7-2 to TRBJ2-3, with D possibly being TRBD2 (6 bases). V was shortened by 2 bases and J by 0 bases, with 9 bases between the two germline ends. This CDR3 comprises 15 residues. Germline CDR1 is SGHTA and CDR2 is FQGNSA.